This T cell receptor beta chain was found in a study of cytomegalovirus exposure and HLA in healthy donors. The CDR3 is 17 amino acids. V shed 6 bases and J shed 0 bases, with 20 bases lying between them. CDR1 and CDR2 (germline): MRHNA, SNTAGT. The PCR employed 60 Vbeta primers together with 13 Jbeta primers. Some clones are missing from TCRdb's copy, which holds only in-frame ones; the method was immunoSEQ multiplex PCR. This sample carries around 190,000 clones, with more than 0.75% going to the ten biggest clones. The specimen was PBMCs. This clonotype originated in a woman aged 25 to 39 in good health and CMV-seropositive. V is TRBV6-4 and J is TRBJ1-2, with a tentative D call TRBD1 (5 bases). This chain's CDR3 is CASSPSGGAFANYGYTF. CDR3 DNA sequence: TGTGCCAGCAGCCCCTCGGGGGGTGCATTCGCTAACTATGGCTACACCTTC.